A selection of T cell receptor beta chains follows, all from one sample in a study of blood T cell repertoires in COVID-19. TCRdb's copy holds only in-frame clones and misses some; the assay was immunoSEQ multiplex PCR. Among around 130,000 clones listed, 85% to 90% were seen once. The source material was peripheral blood. The receptor source for this set is an older man with active COVID-19. Each CDR3 is given with its conserved first and last residue. A D gene is named only where the DNA matches it firmly. Clone size is stated in some rows and not others, as once, few, many or a class when expanded.

>TRBJ1-5|.|TRBV19|TRBD1
TGTGCCAGTAGATGGACAGGGAGTCAGCCCCAGCATTTT
CASRWTGSQPQHF
>TRBJ2-3|.|TRBV28|.
TGTGCCAGCAGCCAAGACATTAGCACAGATACGCAGTATTTT
CASSQDISTDTQYF
>TRBJ2-1|.|TRBV9|TRBD2
TGTGCCAGCAGCTCCTCCTCGGGGCTAGCGGGAGTCTACAATGAGCAGTTCTTC
CASSSSSGLAGVYNEQFF
>TRBJ2-2|.|TRBV6-5|TRBD2
TGTGCCAGCAGTTACAGGTGGGAGGGCACCGGGGAGCTGTTTTTT
CASSYRWEGTGELFF
>TRBJ1-1|.|TRBV7-7|.
TGTGCCAGCAGCTTCCCCAGGAGGGCCCTCATGAACACTGAAGCTTTCTTT
CASSFPRRALMNTEAFF
>TRBJ2-1|.|TRBV11-2|.
TGTGCCAGCAGCTTCGCGGGCGGAAAAGGCCCCCATGAGCAGTTCTTC
CASSFAGGKGPHEQFF
>TRBJ2-7|.|TRBV6-2/TRBV6-3|TRBD1
TGTGCCAGCAGTTACATGGGGACAGGGAGGGGTTCCTACGAGCAGTACTTC
CASSYMGTGRGSYEQYF
>TRBJ2-7|.|TRBV4-3|TRBD2
TGCGCCAGCAGCCAAGACCTAGCGGGAGCCTACGAGCAGTACTTC
CASSQDLAGAYEQYF
>TRBJ2-2|.|TRBV5-8|.
TGTGCCAGCGGAAAAAACACTCGCGGGTACGCCGGGGAGCTGTTTTTT
CASGKNTRGYAGELFF
>TRBJ1-6|.|TRBV18|TRBD1
TGTGCCAGCTCAAGACAGGGAGGCCCTCCGACCCTCCACTTT
CASSRQGGPPTLHF
>TRBJ2-1|.|TRBV3-1/TRBV3-2|TRBD2
TGTGCCAGCACCCGACTAGCGGGAGATTACAATGAGCAGTTCTTC
CASTRLAGDYNEQFF
>TRBJ1-6|.|TRBV5-4|TRBD1
TGTGCCAGCAGCTTGACAGGGGGCGGTTATAATTCACCCCTCCACTTT
CASSLTGGGYNSPLHF
>TRBJ2-3|.|TRBV10-1|TRBD2
TGCGCCAGCAGCGTTAGCGGGAAGAGCACAGATACGCAGTATTTT
CASSVSGKSTDTQYF
>TRBJ1-1|.|TRBV3-1/TRBV3-2|TRBD1
TGTGCCAGCAGCCAGGTCCCGGGACAGGGCGCGAACACTGAAGCTTTCTTT
CASSQVPGQGANTEAFF
>TRBJ2-7|.|TRBV15|TRBD2
TGTGCCACCAGCCCCCGACTAGCGTACGAGCAGTACTTC
CATSPRLAYEQYF
>TRBJ2-3|.|TRBV29-1|.
TGCAGCGTTGAGGGCCTCGCGGGGCGCCCCGGAGATACGCAGTATTTT
CSVEGLAGRPGDTQYF
>TRBJ1-3|few|TRBV21-1|.
TGTGCCAGCACCGACCAGGGCTCCTCTGGAAACACCATATATTTT
CASTDQGSSGNTIYF
>TRBJ2-7|.|TRBV7-9|TRBD2
TGTGCCAGCAGCCCCGGGGAGGGCGAGCAGTACTTC
CASSPGEGEQYF
>TRBJ1-6|.|TRBV30|TRBD1
TGTGCCTGGCCCGACAGGGTTGGTAATTCACCCCTCCACTTT
CAWPDRVGNSPLHF
>TRBJ2-7|.|TRBV5-5|.
TGTGCCAGCAGCTTTACTAGCTACGAGCAGTACTTC
CASSFTSYEQYF
>TRBJ1-1|.|TRBV27|.
TGTGCCAGCAGTTTATGGGCAGGGCGGTTCACTGAAGCTTTCTTT
CASSLWAGRFTEAFF
>TRBJ2-6|.|TRBV10-3|TRBD1
TGTGCCATCAGGACAGGGGCTGGGGCCAACGTCCTGACTTTC
CAIRTGAGANVLTF
>TRBJ1-3|.|TRBV14|.
TGTGCCAGCAGCCAAGCTTACACCATATATTTT
CASSQAYTIYF
>TRBJ1-5|.|TRBV7-9|.
TGTGCCAGCAGCTTAGACTGGAGGGAAGGGAATCAGCCCCAGCATTTT
CASSLDWREGNQPQHF
>TRBJ2-7|.|TRBV24-1|TRBD2
TGTGCCACCAGGGACCTGGGACTAGCGGGAGTCACAGCCTACGAGCAGTACTTC
CATRDLGLAGVTAYEQYF
>TRBJ2-5|.|TRBV2|TRBD2
TGTGCCAGCTCCATAGCGGGAGGGCAGGAGACCCAGTACTTC
CASSIAGGQETQYF
>TRBJ1-1|.|TRBV2|.
TGTGCCAGCAGGACGGAGACTGAAGCTTTCTTT
CASRTETEAFF
>TRBJ2-3|.|TRBV18|.
TGTGCCAGCTCACCCCAGGGTCCCACAGATACGCAGTATTTT
CASSPQGPTDTQYF
>TRBJ1-5|few|TRBV7-9|.
TGTGCCAGCAGCTTAGTCGGCCCGGGTCAGCCCCAGCATTTT
CASSLVGPGQPQHF
>TRBJ2-7|.|TRBV28|.
TGTGCCAGCAGTTTAACGGGGGACTCCTACGAGCAGTACTTC
CASSLTGDSYEQYF
>TRBJ2-5|once|TRBV7-7|TRBD2
TGTGCCAGCAGTCTAGCGGGAGGTGAGACCCAGTACTTC
CASSLAGGETQYF
>TRBJ2-3|.|TRBV24-1|TRBD2
TGTGCCACCAGTTCTCTAGCGGGAGGGGGCACAGATACGCAGTATTTT
CATSSLAGGGTDTQYF
>TRBJ2-1|once|TRBV28|TRBD2
TGTGCCAGCAGTTTATTGCTAGCGGGAGCCTCCTATGAGCAGTTCTTC
CASSLLLAGASYEQFF
>TRBJ2-5|.|TRBV5-6|TRBD2
TGTGCCAGCAGCGGGGGACTAGCGAGAGAGACCCAGTACTTC
CASSGGLARETQYF
>TRBJ2-7|.|TRBV5-1|.
TGCGCCAGCAGCTCGCTGACAGGATCCTACGAGCAGTACTTC
CASSSLTGSYEQYF
>TRBJ2-5|.|TRBV27|.
TGTGCCAGCAGTTTATCGTCGGGCGGGCCGTGGGCCCAGTACTTC
CASSLSSGGPWAQYF
>TRBJ1-5|.|TRBV27|.
TGTGCCAGCAGAAACAGGGACAATCAGCCCCAGCATTTT
CASRNRDNQPQHF
>TRBJ1-4|.|TRBV5-1|.
TGCGCCAGCAGCTTAGGGGGACAAACTAATGAAAAACTGTTTTTT
CASSLGGQTNEKLFF
>TRBJ1-1|.|TRBV2|.
TGTGCCAGCAGTGAGCTTTCGGGAGGGCCCTTCTTTATGAACACTGAAGCTTTCTTT
CASSELSGGPFFMNTEAFF
>TRBJ2-1|.|TRBV19|.
TGTGCCAGTAGTATAGATCTGGGGGGAACAAATAAGGATGAGCAGTTCTTC
CASSIDLGGTNKDEQFF
>TRBJ1-5|.|TRBV5-1|TRBD1
TGCGCCAGCAGCTTGCCCGGACAGGGTAGCCATCAGCCCCAGCATTTT
CASSLPGQGSHQPQHF